This T cell receptor (beta chain) was recovered during a study of blood T cell repertoires in COVID-19. The wider study: T cells, B-cell-depleted T cells, or PBMCs supplied cDNA or gDNA.

V lost 3 bases and J 11 bases, leaving 14 bases between the germline ends. There are 13 residues in the CDR3. Germline lookup yields CDR1 MNHEY and CDR2 SMNVEV (reference sequence). The cohort comprised adults aged about 18 to 100 years residing in around 25 US areas. In assigning cohorts, the study relied on participant-reported clinical history. The study counted Cohort 3 donors as recovered given two negative PCRs, clearance, or symptom resolution. Sequencing was performed with immunoSEQ multiplex PCR; in TCRdb, only in-frame clones are kept and a portion is missing. The sample carries about 250,000 clones, less than 90% recorded once.

The TCR was taken from a woman in her 50s who had recovered from COVID-19. The rearrangement links TRBV27 to TRBJ1-5, with D possibly matching TRBD1 (5 bases). The source material was PBMCs or T cells enriched from blood (not recorded which). The CDR3: CASSLGSGQTQHF. The CDR3 bases are TGTGCCAGCAGTTTGGGGTCAGGGCAAACCCAGCATTTT.